Below, 9 T cell receptor beta chains from the same sample are listed, as sequenced in a study of T cell changes during pregnancy in multiple sclerosis. Generated by immunoSEQ multiplex PCR, the TCRdb table keeps only in-frame clones and is missing some. The repertoire holds some 44,000 clones, with less than 95% as singletons. This specimen was CD4+ T cells from peripheral blood mononuclear cells, taken in the third trimester of pregnancy. The receptors come from a female donor with multiple sclerosis, enrolled in a pregnancy study.

The chain is built from TRBV5-4 and TRBJ2-4, with D perhaps TRBD2 (6 bases). The V and J ends lost 4 bases and 3 bases respectively, with 17 bases between them. The germline gives CDR1 SGHNT, CDR2 YYREEE (reference sequence). The CDR3 has 16 residues. The CDR3 DNA is TGTGCCAGCAGCAGGCCAGTGGCCGGGGGCAAAAACATTCAGTACTTC. It codes for CASSRPVAGGKNIQYF.

The genes are TRBV7-9 and TRBJ2-1, with TRBD2 matching over 7 bases. The CDR3 sequence is 19 residues long. Per the germline V gene, CDR1 is SEHNR and CDR2 is FQNEAQ (reference sequence). V was clipped by 1 base and J by 0 bases; unmatched bases: 12. CDR3 amino acids: CASSLVPSGLRGSYNEQFF. CDR3 coding DNA: TGTGCCAGCAGCTTAGTACCTAGCGGATTACGCGGCTCCTACAATGAGCAGTTCTTC.

V gene TRBV5-6 combines with J gene TRBJ2-4; a possible D gene is TRBD1 (5 bases). The CDR3 is made up of 16 amino acids. Trimming removed 4 bases at V and 0 bases at J, with 14 bases between. Germline lookup yields CDR1 SGHDT and CDR2 YYEEEE. CDR3 region: CASSRGRVGAKNIQYF. The DNA for the CDR3 is TGTGCCAGCAGCAGGGGCAGGGTCGGAGCCAAAAACATTCAGTACTTC.

This chain uses TRBV5-1 with TRBJ2-5, with 10 bases that match TRBD2. The CDR3 runs to 17 residues. After removal of 3 bases from V and 5 bases from J, the junction contained 13 bases not matched to a gene. Germline values: CDR1 SGHRS, CDR2 YFSETQ. CDR3 bases: TGCGCCAGCAGCTCCAGCCTGTCTAGCGGGAGTGTGGAGACCCAGTACTTC. This codes for CASSSSLSSGSVETQYF.

This rearrangement joins TRBV7-2 to TRBJ2-3; tentative D call: TRBD1 (6 bases). The V gene lost 0 bases and the J gene lost 2 bases, with 12 bases spanning the gap. The CDR3 is made up of 16 amino acids. Germline loops: CDR1 SGHTA, CDR2 FQGNSA. CDR3 in amino acids: CASSLAGTGTTDTQYF. The CDR3 DNA reads as TGTGCCAGCAGCTTAGCGGGTACAGGGACCACAGATACGCAGTATTTT.

The chain uses TRBV5-4 and TRBJ2-1; TRBD2 agrees at 9 bases. Per the germline V gene, CDR1 is SGHNT and CDR2 is YYREEE (reference sequence). Trimming cost V 2 bases and J 7 bases; bases outside gene matches: 10. The CDR3 runs to 16 residues. The CDR3 DNA sequence: TGTGCCAGCAGCTTCCGGCGGGAGGGGCCGGGGAATGAGCAGTTCTTC. Translating it yields CASSFRREGPGNEQFF.

The chain links TRBV5-4 to TRBJ2-1, with TRBD2 matching 13 bases. The germline gives CDR1 SGHNT, CDR2 YYREEE (reference sequence). This CDR3 spans 16 amino acids. V lost 0 bases to trimming and J lost 7 bases; unmatched junction nucleotides: 4. CDR3 loop: CASSLVGLAGLNEQFF. In DNA, the CDR3 is TGTGCCAGCAGCTTGGTGGGACTAGCGGGGTTGAATGAGCAGTTCTTC.

This chain connects TRBV7-9 to TRBJ2-1, with TRBD2 as a possible D gene (6 bases). V gave up 2 bases and J gave up 10 bases, with 15 bases separating them. This CDR3 contains 14 residues. Per the germline V gene, CDR1 is SEHNR and CDR2 is FQNEAQ (reference sequence). CDR3 DNA: TGTGCCAGCAGCTTACAGGGAATGGCGGGGGAGCAGTTCTTC. Amino acids: CASSLQGMAGEQFF.

The V call is TRBV10-3, the J call TRBJ2-3; 10 bases agree with TRBD2. Looked up from germline, CDR1 is ENHRY and CDR2 is SYGVKD. The CDR3 contains 17 residues. The trim removed 5 bases at V and 4 bases at J, leaving 12 bases unmatched. CDR3 residues: CAISSSGSMGTADTQYF. In DNA form, the CDR3 reads TGTGCCATCAGTTCTAGCGGGAGTATGGGTACGGCAGATACGCAGTATTTT.